The entry below describes one TCR beta chain. This may stem from a read error, because a much larger clone lies one nucleotide away. Germline V CDR1 and CDR2: SGHTA, FQGTGA. This CDR3 contains 15 residues. TCRdb called the RT-PCR reads again in MiXCR, with one record for every CDR3 protein. Of more than 550,000 distinct CDR3 sequences listed, approximately 14% were seen once; the top ten hold about 3.6%. This TCR was recovered from a female donor in good health, serving as a healthy control. Sequenced: memory CD4+ T cells from blood. This sequence joins TRBV7-3 and TRBJ2-3; weak D call: TRBD2 (6 bases). DNA for the CDR3: TGTGCCTGCAGCTTAACACCTAGCGAGACAGATACGCAGTATTTT. Protein product: CACSLTPSETDTQYF.